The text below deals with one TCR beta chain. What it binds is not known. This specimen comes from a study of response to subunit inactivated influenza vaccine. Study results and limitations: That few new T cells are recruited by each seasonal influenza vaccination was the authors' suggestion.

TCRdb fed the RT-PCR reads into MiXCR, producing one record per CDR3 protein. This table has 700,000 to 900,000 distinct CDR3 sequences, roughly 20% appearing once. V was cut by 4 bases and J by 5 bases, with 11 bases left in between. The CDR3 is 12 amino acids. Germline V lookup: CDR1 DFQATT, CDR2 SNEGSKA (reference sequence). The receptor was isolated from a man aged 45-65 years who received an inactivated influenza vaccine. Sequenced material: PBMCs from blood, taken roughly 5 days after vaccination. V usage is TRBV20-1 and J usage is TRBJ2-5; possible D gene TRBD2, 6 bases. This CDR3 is CSATSVLETQYF. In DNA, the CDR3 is TGCAGTGCTACTAGCGTTCTTGAGACCCAGTACTTC.